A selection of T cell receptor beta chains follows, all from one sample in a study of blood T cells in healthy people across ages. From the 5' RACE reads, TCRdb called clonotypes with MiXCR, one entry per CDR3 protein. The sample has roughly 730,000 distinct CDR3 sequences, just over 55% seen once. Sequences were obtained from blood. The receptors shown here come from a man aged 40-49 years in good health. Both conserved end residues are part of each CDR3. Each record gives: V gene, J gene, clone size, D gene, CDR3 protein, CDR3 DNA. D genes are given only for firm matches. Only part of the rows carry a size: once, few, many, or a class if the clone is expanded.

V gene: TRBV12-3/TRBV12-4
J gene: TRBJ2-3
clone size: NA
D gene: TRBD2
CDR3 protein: CASSLGGGVTDTQYF
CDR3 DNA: TGTGCCAGCAGTTTAGGCGGGGGGGTCACAGATACGCAGTATTTT

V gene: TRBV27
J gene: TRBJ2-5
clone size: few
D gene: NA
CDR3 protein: CASSSQARPVETQYF
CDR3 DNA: TGTGCCAGCAGCTCCCAGGCTAGACCCGTGGAGACCCAGTACTTC

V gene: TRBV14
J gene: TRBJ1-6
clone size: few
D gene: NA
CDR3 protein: CASSQQGSTPLHF
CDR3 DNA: TGTGCCAGCAGCCAACAGGGTAGTACACCCCTCCACTTT

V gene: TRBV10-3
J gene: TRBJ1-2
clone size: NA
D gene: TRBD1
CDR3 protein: CAISGTGYYGYTF
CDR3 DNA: TGTGCCATCAGTGGGACAGGTTACTATGGCTACACCTTC

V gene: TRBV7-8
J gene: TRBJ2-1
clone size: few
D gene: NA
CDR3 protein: CASLRVTPSSYNEQFF
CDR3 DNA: TGTGCCAGCCTTCGGGTCACGCCTAGCTCCTACAATGAGCAGTTCTTC

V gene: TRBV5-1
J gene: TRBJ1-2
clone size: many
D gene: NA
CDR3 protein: CASSLLAYPTDGYTF
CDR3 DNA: TGCGCCAGCAGCTTGTTGGCCTACCCGACGGATGGCTACACCTTC

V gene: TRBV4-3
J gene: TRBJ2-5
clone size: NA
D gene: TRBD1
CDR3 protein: CASSQDLNQGARNEQYF
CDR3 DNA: TGCGCCAGCAGCCAAGATTTAAACCAGGGGGCGCGCAATGAGCAGTACTTC

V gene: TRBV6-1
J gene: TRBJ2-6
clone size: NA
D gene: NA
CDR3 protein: CAISPGANVLTF
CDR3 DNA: TGTGCCATCAGCCCTGGGGCCAACGTCCTGACTTTC

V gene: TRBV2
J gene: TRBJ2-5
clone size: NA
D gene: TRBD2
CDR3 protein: CASVMGTSGSRYGETQYF
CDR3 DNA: TGTGCCAGCGTAATGGGGACTAGCGGGAGCCGTTACGGTGAGACCCAGTACTTC

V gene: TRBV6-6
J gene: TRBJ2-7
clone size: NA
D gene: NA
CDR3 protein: CASLGRETPQKYEQYF
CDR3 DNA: TGTGCCAGCTTAGGCAGGGAGACACCACAAAAGTACGAGCAGTACTTC

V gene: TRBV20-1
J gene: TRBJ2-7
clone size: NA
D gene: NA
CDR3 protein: CSASHRGEGNEQYF
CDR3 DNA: TGCAGTGCTAGCCACCGGGGTGAGGGGAACGAGCAGTACTTC

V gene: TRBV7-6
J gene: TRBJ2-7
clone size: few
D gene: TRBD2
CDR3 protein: CASSLRKGSGSGSNPYEQYF
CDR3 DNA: TGTGCCAGCAGCTTACGAAAGGGAAGCGGGAGTGGTTCAAATCCCTACGAGCAGTACTTC

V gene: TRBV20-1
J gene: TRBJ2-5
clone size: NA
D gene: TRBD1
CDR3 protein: CSAARDRVRQETQYF
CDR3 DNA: TGCAGTGCTGCCAGGGACAGGGTGAGACAAGAGACCCAGTACTTC

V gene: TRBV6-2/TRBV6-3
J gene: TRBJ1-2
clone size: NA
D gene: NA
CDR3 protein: CASSSYSYGYTF
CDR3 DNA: TGTGCCAGCAGTTCCTACAGTTATGGCTACACCTTC

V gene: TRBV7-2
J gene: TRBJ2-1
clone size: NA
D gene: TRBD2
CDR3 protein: CASSQNLAGGLKEQFF
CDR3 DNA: TGTGCCAGCAGCCAGAACCTAGCGGGGGGGCTAAAGGAGCAGTTCTTC

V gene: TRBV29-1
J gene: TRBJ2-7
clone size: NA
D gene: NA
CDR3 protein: CSVEQDSYNEQYF
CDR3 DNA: TGCAGCGTTGAGCAGGACTCCTACAATGAGCAGTACTTC

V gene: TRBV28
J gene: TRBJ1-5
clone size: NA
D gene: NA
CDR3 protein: CASSEHDRTNQPQHF
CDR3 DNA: TGTGCCAGCAGCGAACACGACAGAACTAATCAGCCCCAGCATTTT

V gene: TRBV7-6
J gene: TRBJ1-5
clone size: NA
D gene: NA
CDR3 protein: CASSPLGGQPQHF
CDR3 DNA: TGTGCCAGCAGCCCCCTGGGAGGGCAGCCCCAGCATTTT

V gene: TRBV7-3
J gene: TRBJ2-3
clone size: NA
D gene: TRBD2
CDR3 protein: CASSLSSGRMKATDMQYF
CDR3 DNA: TGTGCCAGCAGCCTATCTAGCGGGAGGATGAAGGCTACAGATATGCAGTATTTT

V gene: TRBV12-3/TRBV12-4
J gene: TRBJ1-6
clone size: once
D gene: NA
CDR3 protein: CASKENAADVYSPLHF
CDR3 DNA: TGTGCCAGCAAGGAGAATGCGGCGGACGTTTACTCACCCCTCCACTTT

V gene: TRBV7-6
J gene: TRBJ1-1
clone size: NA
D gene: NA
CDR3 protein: CASRVGQNTEAFF
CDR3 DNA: TGTGCCAGCAGGGTAGGTCAGAACACTGAAGCTTTCTTT

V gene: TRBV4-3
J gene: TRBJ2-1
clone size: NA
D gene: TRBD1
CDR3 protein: CASSRGQGGEQFF
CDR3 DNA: TGCGCCAGCAGCCGGGGACAGGGCGGGGAGCAGTTCTTC

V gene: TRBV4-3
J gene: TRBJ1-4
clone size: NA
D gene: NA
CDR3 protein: CASSQDRARIEKLFF
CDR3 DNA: TGCGCCAGCAGCCAAGATCGGGCCCGTATTGAAAAACTGTTTTTT

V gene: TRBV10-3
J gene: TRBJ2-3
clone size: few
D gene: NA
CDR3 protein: CAGASGGTDTQYF
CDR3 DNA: TGCGCCGGGGCTTCAGGGGGCACAGATACGCAGTATTTT

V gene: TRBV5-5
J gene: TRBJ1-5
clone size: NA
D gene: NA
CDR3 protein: CASSSQGFRNQPQHF
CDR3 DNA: TGTGCCAGCAGCTCACAAGGCTTTAGGAATCAGCCCCAGCATTTT

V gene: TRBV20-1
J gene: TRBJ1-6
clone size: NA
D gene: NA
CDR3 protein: CSVKTRGPSYNSPLHF
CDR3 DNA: TGCAGTGTCAAAACCCGGGGACCCAGTTATAATTCACCCCTCCACTTT

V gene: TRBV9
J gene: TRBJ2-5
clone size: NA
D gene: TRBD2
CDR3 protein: CASSEGRALFQETQYF
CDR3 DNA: TGTGCCAGCAGCGAGGGGAGGGCCTTGTTTCAAGAGACCCAGTACTTC

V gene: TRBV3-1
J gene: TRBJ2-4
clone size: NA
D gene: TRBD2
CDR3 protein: CASSQSGGGNIQYF
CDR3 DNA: TGTGCCAGCAGCCAAAGCGGGGGAGGAAACATTCAGTACTTC

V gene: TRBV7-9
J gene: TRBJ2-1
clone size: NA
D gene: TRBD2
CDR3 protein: CASSLPASGSYEQFF
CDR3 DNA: TGTGCCAGCAGCTTACCGGCTAGCGGGAGCTATGAGCAGTTCTTC

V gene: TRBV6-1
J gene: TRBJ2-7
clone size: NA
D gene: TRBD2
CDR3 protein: CASSPNSGSFYEQYF
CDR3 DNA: TGTGCCAGCAGTCCAAATAGCGGGAGCTTCTACGAGCAGTACTTC

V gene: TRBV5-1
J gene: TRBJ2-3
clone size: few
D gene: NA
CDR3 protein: CASSPNADTQYF
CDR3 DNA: TGCGCCAGCAGCCCGAATGCGGATACGCAGTATTTT

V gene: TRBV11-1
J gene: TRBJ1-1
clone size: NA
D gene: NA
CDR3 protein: CASSPQQVPTEAFF
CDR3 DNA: TGTGCCAGCAGCCCCCAACAGGTTCCGACTGAAGCTTTCTTT

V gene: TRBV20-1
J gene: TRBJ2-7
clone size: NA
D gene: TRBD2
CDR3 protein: CSARASGRRAYNEQYF
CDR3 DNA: TGCAGTGCTAGAGCTAGCGGGAGGAGGGCCTACAATGAGCAGTACTTC

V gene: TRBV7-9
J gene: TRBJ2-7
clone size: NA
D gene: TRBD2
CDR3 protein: CASRGDPYEQYF
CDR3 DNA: TGTGCCAGTCGGGGGGACCCCTACGAGCAGTACTTC

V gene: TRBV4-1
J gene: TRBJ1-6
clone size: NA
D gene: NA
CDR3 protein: CASSQAGGLSSYNSPLHF
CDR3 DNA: TGCGCCAGCAGCCAGGCGGGAGGACTGAGCTCCTATAATTCACCCCTCCACTTT

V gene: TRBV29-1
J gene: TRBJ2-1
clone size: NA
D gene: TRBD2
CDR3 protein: CSVEASGTHNEQFF
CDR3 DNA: TGCAGCGTTGAGGCTAGCGGGACCCACAATGAGCAGTTCTTC

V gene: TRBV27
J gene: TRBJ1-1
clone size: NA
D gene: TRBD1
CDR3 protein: CASSLDRGQPAFF
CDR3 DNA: TGTGCCAGCAGTCTAGACCGGGGACAGCCCGCTTTCTTT

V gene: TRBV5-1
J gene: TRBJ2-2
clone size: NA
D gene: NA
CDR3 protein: CASSSIMGTGELFF
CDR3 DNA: TGCGCCAGCAGCTCCATCATGGGGACCGGGGAGCTGTTTTTT

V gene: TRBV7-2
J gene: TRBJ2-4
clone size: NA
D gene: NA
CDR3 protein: CASSPGGPGLAKNIQYF
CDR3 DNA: TGTGCCAGCAGCCCAGGCGGCCCGGGGTTAGCCAAAAACATTCAGTACTTC

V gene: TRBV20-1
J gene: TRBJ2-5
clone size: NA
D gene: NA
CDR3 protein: CSARGPPAEEQYF
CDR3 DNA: TGCAGTGCAAGGGGACCCCCCGCGGAGGAGCAGTACTTC

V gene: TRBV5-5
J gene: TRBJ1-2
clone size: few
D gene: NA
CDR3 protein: CASSLFGGELGYTF
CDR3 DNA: TGTGCCAGCAGCTTGTTCGGGGGTGAGCTTGGCTACACCTTC

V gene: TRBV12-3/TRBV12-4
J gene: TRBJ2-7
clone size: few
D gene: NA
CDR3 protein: CASSLPCEQYF
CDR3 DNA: TGTGCCAGCAGTTTACCTTGCGAGCAGTACTTC

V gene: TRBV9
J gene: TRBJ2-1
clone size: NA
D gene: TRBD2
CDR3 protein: CASSVVGSSGGSYNEQFF
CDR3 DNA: TGTGCCAGCAGCGTAGTTGGGAGTAGCGGGGGCTCCTACAATGAGCAGTTCTTT

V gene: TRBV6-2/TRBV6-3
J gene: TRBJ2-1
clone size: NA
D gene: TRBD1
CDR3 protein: CASSYGQVNNEQFF
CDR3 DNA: TGTGCCAGCAGTTACGGACAGGTGAACAATGAGCAGTTCTTC

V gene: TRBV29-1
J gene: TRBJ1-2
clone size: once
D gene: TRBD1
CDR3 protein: CSALGEQGAEGYTF
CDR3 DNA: TGCAGCGCCTTGGGGGAGCAGGGGGCGGAAGGCTACACCTTC